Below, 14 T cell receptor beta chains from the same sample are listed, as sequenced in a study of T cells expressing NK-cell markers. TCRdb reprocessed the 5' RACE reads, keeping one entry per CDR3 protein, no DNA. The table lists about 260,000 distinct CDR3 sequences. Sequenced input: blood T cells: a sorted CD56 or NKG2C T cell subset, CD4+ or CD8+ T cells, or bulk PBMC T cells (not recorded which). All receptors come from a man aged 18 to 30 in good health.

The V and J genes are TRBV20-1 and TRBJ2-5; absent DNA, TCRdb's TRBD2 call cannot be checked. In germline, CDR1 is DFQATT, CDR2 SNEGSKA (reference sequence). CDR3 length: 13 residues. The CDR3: CSAGETSRATQYF.

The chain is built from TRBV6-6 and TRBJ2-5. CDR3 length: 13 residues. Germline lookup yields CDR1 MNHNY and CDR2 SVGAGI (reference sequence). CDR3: CASSSRRQETQYF.

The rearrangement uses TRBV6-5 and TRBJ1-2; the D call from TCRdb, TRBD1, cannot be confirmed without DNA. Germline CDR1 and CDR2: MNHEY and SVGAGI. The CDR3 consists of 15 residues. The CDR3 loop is CASSYNRGLFYGYTF.

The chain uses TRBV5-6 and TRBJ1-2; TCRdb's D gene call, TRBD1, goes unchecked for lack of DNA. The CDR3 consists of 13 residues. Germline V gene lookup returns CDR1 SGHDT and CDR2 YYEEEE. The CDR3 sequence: CASRDRQFDGYTF. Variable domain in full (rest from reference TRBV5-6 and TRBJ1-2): DAGVTQSPTHLIKTRGQQVTLRCSPKSGHDTVSWYQQALGQGPQFIFQYYEEEERQRGNFPDRFSGHQFPNYSSELNVNALLLGDSALYLCASRDRQFDGYTFGSGTRLTVV.

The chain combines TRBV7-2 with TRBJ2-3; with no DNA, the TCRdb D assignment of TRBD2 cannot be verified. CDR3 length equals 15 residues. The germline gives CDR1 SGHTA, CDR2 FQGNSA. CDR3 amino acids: CASSSLGRSTDTQYF.

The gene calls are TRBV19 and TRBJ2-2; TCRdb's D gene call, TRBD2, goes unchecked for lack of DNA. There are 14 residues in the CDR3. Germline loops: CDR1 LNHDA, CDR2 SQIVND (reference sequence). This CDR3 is CASSSGAYTGELFF.

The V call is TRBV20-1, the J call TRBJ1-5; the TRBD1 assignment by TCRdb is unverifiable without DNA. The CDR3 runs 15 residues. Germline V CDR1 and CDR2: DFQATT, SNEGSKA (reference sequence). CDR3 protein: CSARLGGLSNQPQHF.

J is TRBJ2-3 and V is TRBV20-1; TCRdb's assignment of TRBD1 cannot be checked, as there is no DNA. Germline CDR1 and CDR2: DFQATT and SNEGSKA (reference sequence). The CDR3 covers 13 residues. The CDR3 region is CSAISGIADTQYF.

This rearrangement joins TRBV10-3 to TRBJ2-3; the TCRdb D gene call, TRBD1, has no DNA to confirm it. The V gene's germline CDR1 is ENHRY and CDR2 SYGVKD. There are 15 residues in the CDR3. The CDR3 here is CATTQLLSGTDTQYF.

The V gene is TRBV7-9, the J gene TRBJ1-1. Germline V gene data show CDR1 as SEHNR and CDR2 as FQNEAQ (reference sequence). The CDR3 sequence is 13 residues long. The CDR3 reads CASSLAIEAEAFF.

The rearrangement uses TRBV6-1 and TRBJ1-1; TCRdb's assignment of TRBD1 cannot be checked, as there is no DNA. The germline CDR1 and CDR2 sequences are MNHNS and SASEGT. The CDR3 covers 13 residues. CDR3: CASTDPSGAEAFF.

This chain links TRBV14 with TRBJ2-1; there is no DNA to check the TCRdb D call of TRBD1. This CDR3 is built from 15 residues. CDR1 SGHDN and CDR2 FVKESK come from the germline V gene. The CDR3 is CASSPPGGSYNEQFF.

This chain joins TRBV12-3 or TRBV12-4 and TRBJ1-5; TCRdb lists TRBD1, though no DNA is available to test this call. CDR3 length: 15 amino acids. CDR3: CASTLRGGGNQPQHF.

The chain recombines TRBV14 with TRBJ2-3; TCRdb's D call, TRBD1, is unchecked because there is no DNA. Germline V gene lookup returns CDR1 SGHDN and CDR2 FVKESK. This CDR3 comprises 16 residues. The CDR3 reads CASSQITGLGTDTQYF.